The sequence of this TCR beta chain was determined in a study of shared clonotypes between healthy human individuals. V gave up 2 bases and J gave up 7 bases; unmatched junction bases: 15. The germline CDR1 and CDR2 sequences are SGHVS and FNYEAQ. The CDR3 runs 18 residues. This clone came up once. The antigen is not known. CD45RO+ cells joined CCR7-negative CD45RA+ TemRA cells to form CD8 memory. Study-level results: Shared across a few donors were roughly 5% of the naive CD4 clonotypes. Naive subsets, compared against memory subsets, generally had larger estimated richness values.

Across several immunoSEQ plates, the genomic DNA of each subset was split evenly. Clones were read by immunoSEQ multiplex PCR, and TCRdb kept only the in-frame ones, dropping some. The table lists approximately 710,000 clones, less than 95% of them singletons. This TCR derives from a man aged 18 to 30 in good health. Some clones in this sample may be carry-over from other donors' samples. The chain recombines TRBV7-6 with TRBJ2-1, with TRBD2 matching over 9 bases. What was sequenced was memory CD8+ T cells from PBMCs. Subset indicated: CD45RO+ cells pooled with CCR7-negative TemRA cells. The DNA of the CDR3 is TGTGCCAGCAGCTTAAAAGCGGGAGGCCAAGGGGTAGAAAATGAGCAGTTCTTC. Protein: CASSLKAGGQGVENEQFF.